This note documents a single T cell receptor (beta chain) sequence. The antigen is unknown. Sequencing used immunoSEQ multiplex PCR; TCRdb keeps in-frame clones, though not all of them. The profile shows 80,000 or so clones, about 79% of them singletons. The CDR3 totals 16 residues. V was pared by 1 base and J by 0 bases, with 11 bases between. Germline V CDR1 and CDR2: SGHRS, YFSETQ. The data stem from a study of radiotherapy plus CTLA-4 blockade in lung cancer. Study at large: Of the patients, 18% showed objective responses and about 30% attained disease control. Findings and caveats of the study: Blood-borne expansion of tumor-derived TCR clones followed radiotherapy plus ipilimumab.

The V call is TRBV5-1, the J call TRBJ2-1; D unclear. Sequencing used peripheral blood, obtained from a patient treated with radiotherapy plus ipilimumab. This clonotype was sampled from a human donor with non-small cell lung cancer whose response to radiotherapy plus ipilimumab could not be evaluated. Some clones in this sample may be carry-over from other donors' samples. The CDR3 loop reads CASSLLTSSSYNEQFF. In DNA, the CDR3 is TGCGCCAGCAGCTTGTTGACTTCAAGCTCCTACAATGAGCAGTTCTTC.